This TCR beta chain was obtained from a study of a mutant IDH1 vaccine in newly diagnosed glioma. Time point noted: week 5, during vaccination. In the vaccine, a single dose held 300 ug of the mutant IDH1 20-mer peptide, along with topical imiquimod. To note about this clone: Its cognate antigen is unknown.

Produced via immunoSEQ multiplex PCR; TCRdb's table is partial and in-frame only. The top ten hold under 2% of the sample, which has more than 40,000 clones, roughly 73% seen once. Deletions cut 4 bases from V and 0 bases from J, with 15 bases between. CDR1 is SGHAT and CDR2 is FQNNGV in the germline V gene. The CDR3 has 16 amino acids. This specimen was PBMCs, taken from a glioma patient whose treatment included an IDH1 peptide vaccine. The sequence derives from a middle-aged woman with glioma. The chain employs TRBV11-2 and TRBJ1-2; tentatively, D is TRBD1 (5 bases). The CDR3 spells CASSSWGLDANYGYTF. For the CDR3, the DNA is TGTGCCAGCAGCTCCTGGGGCCTTGATGCTAACTATGGCTACACCTTC.